A selection of T cell receptor beta chains follows, all from one sample in a study of T cells in Graves' hyperthyroidism and ophthalmopathy. TCRdb passed the multiplex PCR reads through MiXCR, listing each CDR3 protein once. The table records roughly 300,000 distinct CDR3 sequences, 20% to 25% of them present only once. Input material: blood. Receptors were obtained from a woman aged 45-65 years with Graves' hyperthyroidism. Both conserved end residues are part of each CDR3. D genes are given only for firm matches. Clone sizes are given selectively: once, few, many, or a class where the clone is expanded.

v_gene	d_gene	j_gene	abundance	CDR3aa	CDR3nt
TRBV9	TRBD2	TRBJ2-6	NA	CASSVQTGGSGANVLTF	TGTGCCAGCAGCGTCCAGACGGGGGGCTCTGGGGCCAACGTCCTGACTTTC
TRBV12-3/TRBV12-4	NA	TRBJ1-1	NA	CASSPIRQFMNTEAFF	TGTGCCAGCAGTCCAATAAGACAGTTCATGAACACTGAAGCTTTCTTT
TRBV28	TRBD1	TRBJ2-3	NA	CATNDRGLGTDTQYF	TGTGCCACCAACGACAGGGGGCTTGGGACAGATACGCAGTATTTT
TRBV7-9	NA	TRBJ2-3	many	CASSLENGRDTQYF	TGTGCCAGCAGCTTAGAAAACGGACGAGATACGCAGTATTTT
TRBV6-1	TRBD2	TRBJ2-5	many	CASGGGGAGGTQYF	TGTGCCAGCGGTGGCGGGGGGGCCGGGGGGACCCAGTACTTC
TRBV15	NA	TRBJ2-3	many	CATSTGADTQYF	TGTGCCACCAGCACAGGGGCGGATACGCAGTATTTT
TRBV7-3	NA	TRBJ2-1	few	CASSQGYFSYNEQFF	TGTGCCAGCAGCCAGGGCTATTTCTCCTACAATGAGCAGTTCTTC
TRBV7-9	NA	TRBJ1-1	many	CASSPRDFNTEAFF	TGTGCCAGCAGCCCCAGGGACTTCAACACTGAAGCTTTCTTT
TRBV28	NA	TRBJ1-2	many	CASSLLGEGGYTF	TGTGCCAGCAGTTTATTAGGGGAGGGTGGCTACACCTTC
TRBV28	NA	TRBJ2-2	many	CASSPANTGELFF	TGTGCCAGCAGTCCGGCGAACACCGGGGAGCTGTTTTTT
TRBV12-5	NA	TRBJ2-7	NA	CASGFGEAHEQYF	TGTGCTAGTGGTTTCGGGGAAGCTCACGAGCAGTACTTC
TRBV6-1	NA	TRBJ1-2	NA	CASEDLNSRGYTF	TGTGCCAGCGAGGACCTTAATTCACGTGGCTACACCTTC
TRBV18	NA	TRBJ2-7	few	CASSPSGRSYYEQYF	TGTGCCAGCTCACCATCCGGCAGGTCTTACTACGAGCAGTACTTC